This entry describes one T cell receptor beta chain. Its antigen is currently unknown. TCRdb's table, derived via immunoSEQ multiplex PCR, lists solely in-frame clones and lacks some. The data show around 54,000 clones, with roughly 78% seen just once and around 0.61% held by the top ten. These data are taken from a study of memory CD4+ T cells and cytomegalovirus serostatus. Study summary: This sample comes from healthy Belgian adults, eight or nine CMV seropositive, approximately 25 seronegative.

This CDR3 has 16 amino acids. V shed 3 bases, J shed 4 bases, and the junction held 10 bases outside the gene matches. Germline CDR1 reads KGHSH; CDR2 reads LQKENI. General study points: A US-trained random forest predicted CMV serostatus with median AUC about 0.92. Of approximately 160 reported CMV TCRbeta sequences, 60 to 85 were found in memory CD4+ repertoires. The CMV-associated TCR signature appears largely within the CD4+ memory repertoire.

The sort gate was single viable CD3+CD4+CD8-CD45RO+ cells for memory CD4+ T cells. The receptor was isolated from an adult in good health and CMV-seronegative. The rearrangement joins TRBV18 to TRBJ2-7; TRBD2 matches 9 bases. The sample was memory CD4+ T cells from blood. The CDR3 coding sequence is TGTGCCAGCTCACCGGGGCTAGCGGGGCTTAATTACGAGCAGTACTTC. This gives the protein CASSPGLAGLNYEQYF. Full variable domain (rest looked up from reference TRBV18 and TRBJ2-7): NAGVMQNPRHLVRRRGQEARLRCSPMKGHSHVYWYRQLPEEGLKFMVYLQKENIIDESGMPKERFSAEFPKEGPSILRIQQVVRGDSAAYFCASSPGLAGLNYEQYFGPGTRLTVT.